This entry features one T cell receptor beta chain sequence. These data originate in a study of tumor-infiltrating lymphocytes in oesophageal squamous cell carcinoma. CDR3 length: 14 amino acids. The J segment lost 2 bases and the V segment lost 7 bases, leaving 5 bases of the junction unmatched. Germline-derived CDR1 and CDR2 are MNHNS and SASEGT. TCRdb processed the PCR reads anew with MiXCR; each CDR3 protein has one entry. The sample yields about 24,000 distinct CDR3 sequences, roughly 40% seen once. The sequence was collected from a male donor with esophageal squamous cell carcinoma. The material sequenced was esophageal tumor tissue. The J gene is TRBJ1-1, the V gene TRBV6-1, with 9 bases aligning to TRBD1. The CDR3, as DNA: TGTGCCAGCACAAAGACAGGGGGTAACACTGAAGCTTTCTTT. Amino acid sequence: CASTKTGGNTEAFF.